The present entry profiles one TCR beta chain with its context. In its sample, this clonotype was seen a few times. Its target antigen remains unknown. Base qualities are not recorded, but no much larger clone differs from it by a single base. Its CDR3 holds 16 amino acids, cysteine through phenylalanine. The kept DNA is CDR3 alone, 48 bases in frame from the first base. Looking up the germline V gene yields CDR1 MDHEN and CDR2 SYDVKM. V is cut back by 5 bases and J by 10 bases, with 11 bases in the junction unmatched. Stable Graves' hyperthyroidism was defined as the absence of progression to ophthalmopathy over 18 months of follow-up. Hyperthyroidism patients were newly diagnosed, with disease duration under 2 months, and aged 18 to 65 years. Patients with uncontrolled infections, other autoimmune diseases, pregnancy or lactation were excluded. Diagnoses were based on clinical symptoms, serum thyroxine and TRAb, thyroid ultrasound and orbital computed tomography. PBMCs were separated from over 9 ml of fresh peripheral blood using Ficoll-Paque density gradient centrifugation. Total RNA was extracted with Trizol reagent, and quality was checked on an Agilent 2100 Bioanalyzer.

This specimen belongs to a study of T cells in Graves' hyperthyroidism and ophthalmopathy (dated 2019 in TCRdb). Notes on the research overall: Peripheral blood samples were taken at the time of initial diagnosis, prior to any treatment. The study also compared thyroid tissue and blood T-cell repertoires from roughly 6 Graves' hyperthyroidism patients. Following sampling, methimazole starting at 30 mg daily was given to hyperthyroidism patients, and high-dose intravenous methylprednisolone was given to ophthalmopathy patients. The 100 or so discovery patients were divided at random into training and test sets in a 7:3 ratio. Prospective prediction of ophthalmopathy was tested in an independent validation cohort consisting of under 20 hyperthyroidism patients and more than 15 patients who later progressed to ophthalmopathy. TCR V-J signatures able to tell the groups apart were searched for in a discovery cohort of approximately 95 patients, of whom fewer than 45 had Graves' ophthalmopathy and about 60 had stable Graves' hyperthyroidism. The paper describes TCR Vbeta CDR3 sequencing of some 130 peripheral blood samples, made up of some 42 ophthalmopathy patients, roughly 72 hyperthyroidism patients and approximately 17 progressor patients.

The TCR beta CDR3 regions were amplified from the RNA transcripts. A first-round RT-PCR of the TCR CDR3 used the HTBI primer set with the Qiagen OneStep RT-PCR kit. Libraries were constructed in a second round of multiplex PCR, after which size selection and purification were performed. The libraries were sequenced on an Illumina HiSeq2000 using paired-end 100 bp reads. In the authors' own workflow: Raw data were processed with SOAPnuke, discarding reads with adapters, uncalled bases, mean Phred below 15, or no exact constant-primer or identifier match. High-quality paired reads were merged using COPE v1.2.5, and each unique nucleotide sequence was defined as a clonotype. MiTCR v1.1 was used to align the clonotypes against IMGT TRBV, TRBD and TRBJ reference segments. Only V-J combinations with frequency above 0.0001, covering about 99% of repertoires, were analysed. A TCS score was defined as the ratio of F50 (clonal expansion) to E x V (chaos), with BLOSUM62-based TCRdist applied between CDR3 peptides within each V-J. Welch's t-statistics and random forest reduced several hundred V-J features to fewer than 15, which were used in a naive Bayes classifier (R e1071). The public reads were quality trimmed at Q25 with fastp and then assembled into clones with MiXCR by TCRdb, keeping productive beta chains. Each record represents a unique CDR3 protein, reported with the most common genes and DNA among its rows. The V and J calls and clone size come from TCRdb's table, not from the authors' own analysis. The sample contains 700,000 or so distinct CDR3 sequences, over 15% of them found a single time. The ten largest clones capture 8.4% of the sample.

What the work shows at the level of the full study, not this receptor alone: In validation, the model predicted progression to ophthalmopathy with roughly 70% sensitivity and about 72% specificity, a median of about 6.7 months before onset. In cross-validation, a model built on a 13 V-J signature told ophthalmopathy apart from stable hyperthyroidism with under 90% sensitivity and around 81% specificity, and in testing the same model reached 80%/75%. Sample size was not statistically predetermined, and investigators were not blinded to group allocation. Most expanded thyroid clonotypes (frequency above 0.001) were also detected in blood, a finding suggesting that blood repertoires may reflect thyroid immune responses.

Sample: blood. The sequence came from a man aged 18-30 years with Graves' hyperthyroidism. The sequence is built from TRBV28 and TRBJ2-1; 13 nucleotides in the junction match TRBD2. The sequence in DNA is TGTGCCAGCAGTCAAGGAGGACTAGCGGGAGAAGAGGAGCAGTTCTTC. The translation is CASSQGGLAGEEEQFF.